These 8 T cell receptor beta chains originate from one sample sequenced in a study of T cells in women clearing cervical HPV infection. Clones were read by immunoSEQ multiplex PCR, and TCRdb kept only the in-frame ones, dropping some. This sample's table has about 14,000 clones. Sequenced: blood buffy coat. Every receptor here comes from a woman aged 18 to 75 with a cervical HPV16 infection that either progressed to CIN3+ or cleared (not recorded which).

Comment on this clone: The DNA ends 3 residues before the CDR3 does, and the rest of the CDR3 is filled in from the germline J gene. This chain uses TRBV7-9 with TRBJ1-2; D is uncertain. This CDR3 has 15 residues. Germline-derived CDR1 and CDR2 are SEHNR and FQNEAQ (reference sequence). The CDR3 DNA, read in part, is TGTGCCAGCAGCTTAGTTGCAGAGCCATACTACGAC. Its translation: CASSLVAEPYYD. The entire CDR3 protein reads CASSLVAEPYYDYTF.

The CDR3 here is CASSLGTPPYEQYF. Incomplete CDR3 DNA: TGCGCCAGCAGCCTCGGGACTCCCCCCTACGAG. The rearrangement joins TRBV5-1 to TRBJ2-7; tentative D call: TRBD2 (6 bases). The read comes to an end 3 residues before the CDR3 does, leaving the germline J gene to fill in the end. Germline values: CDR1 SGHRS, CDR2 YFSETQ. V was pared by 4 bases and J by 2 bases, with 13 bases between. The CDR3 is 14 residues long.

Turning to this clone: From the germline J gene comes the end of the CDR3, since the read stops 3 residues before it. This chain uses TRBV28 with TRBJ1-6; D gene ambiguous. CDR1 is MDHEN and CDR2 is SYDVKM in the germline V gene. The V end lost 5 bases, the J end lost 4 bases, and 9 bases lay between the germline ends. The CDR3 runs to 14 residues. CDR3 DNA, as far as it was read: TGTGCCAGCAGTGAGTCACAGTATAATTCACCC. Protein: CASSESQYNSP. The whole CDR3 sequence is CASSESQYNSPLHF.

As to this clone: Read data end 3 residues before the CDR3 end; the end is taken from the germline J gene. This sequence joins TRBV28 and TRBJ1-2; D is unclear. Looked up from germline, CDR1 is MDHEN and CDR2 is SYDVKM. Trimming left V 1 base short and J 4 bases short, with 4 bases between. The CDR3 has 12 residues. This chain's CDR3 is CASSLSFYGYTF. The sequenced part of the CDR3 DNA is TGTGCCAGCAGTTTATCCTTCTATGGC.

In the case of this clone: The CDR3 end lies 3 residues beyond the end of the read and is filled in from the germline J gene. V gene TRBV19 combines with J gene TRBJ2-3; 7 bases are shared with TRBD1. Germline values: CDR1 LNHDA, CDR2 SQIVND (reference sequence). This CDR3 comprises 13 residues. The chain's CDR3 is CASSLQGSQPQYF. The part of the CDR3 DNA that was read is TGTGCCAGTAGTCTACAGGGGAGTCAGCCG.

As concerns this clone: The read comes to an end 3 residues before the CDR3 does, leaving the germline J gene to fill in the end. V and J are TRBV6-2 or TRBV6-3 and TRBJ1-5; tentative D call: TRBD1 (5 bases). This CDR3 is built from 17 residues. In germline, CDR1 is MNHEY, CDR2 SVGEGT. The ends were cut back, 3 bases at V and 4 bases at J, with 19 bases in the middle. The CDR3 bases that were read are TGTGCCAGCAGTTATGAGATCGGAGGCAGGGAAAATCAGCCC. It codes for CASSYEIGGRENQP. The full CDR3 protein reads CASSYEIGGRENQPQHF.

Notes on this clone: The observed sequence ends 3 residues before the CDR3 terminus, with the missing tail filled in from the germline J gene. The chain employs TRBV19 and TRBJ2-5; TRBD1 is a possible D gene (6 bases). V was trimmed by 1 base and J by 5 bases, leaving 14 bases between them. Germline values: CDR1 LNHDA, CDR2 SQIVND (reference sequence). This CDR3 is 15 amino acids long. CDR3 sequence: CASSIAWTVRETQYF. The CDR3 bases that were read are TGTGCCAGTAGTATAGCATGGACAGTTAGGGAGACC.

Notes on this clone: The CDR3 end falls 3 residues outside the read, so it is completed with the germline J gene. The chain uses TRBV6-1 and TRBJ2-5; D possibly uses TRBD1 or TRBD2 (6 bases each). Germline CDR1 reads MNHNS; CDR2 reads SASEGT. The CDR3 has 15 amino acids. V lost 4 bases, J lost 5 bases, and 17 bases lay in between. The CDR3: CASSVLAEGVETQYF. CDR3 bases read: TGTGCCAGCAGTGTTTTGGCGGAGGGGGTGGAGACC.